This TCR beta chain originates from a study of CD8+ T cells in alopecia areata. Across the study: Administration of oral tofacitinib to treated patients was at 5 to 10 mg twice daily.

The treatment denotes: oral pan-JAK inhibitor, 5-10 mg twice daily. The CDR3 covers 11 residues. Germline V gives CDR1 MNHNY, CDR2 SVGAGI (reference sequence). The V end lost 5 bases, the J end lost 4 bases, and 6 bases lay between the germline ends. Sequencing templates came from extracted RNA that was reverse transcribed into cDNA. Assay: immunoSEQ multiplex PCR; the TCRdb copy retains only in-frame clones and omits some. The table records a few hundred thousand clones, 35% to 45% of them present only once. As to this clone: The same CDR3 also results from other DNA sequences found in this sample.

This rearrangement joins TRBV6-6 to TRBJ2-7; possible D gene TRBD1, 5 bases. The TCR sequence derives from a human donor with alopecia areata. The starting material was CD4+ T cells sorted from blood, obtained between weeks 30 and 35, from a patient treated with tofacitinib. This chain's CDR3 is CASSRQYEQYF. The CDR3 DNA is TGTGCCAGCAGTCGACAGTACGAGCAGTACTTC.